The entry that follows covers one T cell receptor beta chain sequence. The sample originates from a study of PD-1 blockade in classical Hodgkin lymphoma. Study information: Patients were dosed intravenously with nivolumab at 3 mg/kg every 2 weeks.

V lost 3 bases, J lost 5 bases, and 10 bases lay in between. The CDR3 runs 13 residues. The germline gives CDR1 LGHNA, CDR2 YSLEER. Produced via immunoSEQ multiplex PCR; TCRdb's table is partial and in-frame only. Of tens of thousands of clones listed, around 84% are singletons. The time point denotes: cycle 4 day 1 (C4D1), after around six weeks of nivolumab. Each patient experienced a relapse that followed autologous stem cell transplantation, and brentuximab vedotin exposure varied. From thawed PBMCs, CD4+ T cells were purified using magnetic negative selection. The TCR comes from a human donor with classical Hodgkin lymphoma. The material was CD4+ T cells from blood, obtained before the fourth cycle of nivolumab. The genes are TRBV4-3 and TRBJ1-1; the D gene is possibly TRBD1 (5 bases). The CDR3 loop is CASSQGVWTEAFF. The CDR3 DNA reads as TGCGCCAGCAGCCAGGGGGTCTGGACTGAAGCTTTCTTT.